This T cell receptor (beta chain) derives from a study of T-cell reconstitution after alpha-beta-depleted transplantation in children. Library preparation (for TCRbeta) was performed with unique molecular identifiers. TCRdb used MiXCR to reprocess the PCR reads, holding one entry per CDR3 protein. The data hold hundreds of thousands of distinct CDR3 sequences, with roughly 10% observed a single time. This clonotype was seen a handful of times. The source of this sequence is a human donor who donated a stem cell graft to a child with acute myeloid leukemia. The specimen comprised PBMCs from the stem cell graft donor, sampled from the stem cell graft.

The chain's CDR3 is CASSETSGITGELFF. Here the CDR3 DNA reads TGTGCCAGCAGTGAAACTAGCGGGATCACCGGGGAGCTGTTTTTT. The chain has TRBV27 and TRBJ2-2, with TRBD2 matching over 10 bases. V lost 5 bases, J lost 4 bases, and 4 bases stayed unmatched. Per germline, CDR1 MNHEY and CDR2 SMNVEV (reference sequence). There are 15 residues in the CDR3.